The TCR beta chain under discussion was sequenced for a study of cytomegalovirus exposure and HLA in healthy donors. The study's findings and limits: Most TCR sequences were rare, but some public TCRs occurred in many donors. Cytomegalovirus-associated TCR beta chains were listed, numbering some 170. It was found in a later analysis that first-cohort TCR clusters tended to co-occur in the 120 validation repertoires. Reports described diagnosis of cytomegalovirus status by the classifier as highly specific and sensitive.

This CDR3 is built from 15 residues. Trimming cost V 5 bases and J 7 bases, with 21 bases left between them. CDR1 MDHEN and CDR2 SYDVKM come from the germline V gene. As concerns this clone: What it binds is not known.

TCRdb's copy holds only in-frame clones and misses some; the assay was immunoSEQ multiplex PCR. The sample carries roughly 230,000 clones, 90% recorded once. The clonotype was recovered from a woman in her twenties or thirties in good health and CMV-seronegative. V is TRBV28 and J is TRBJ2-7; D is perhaps TRBD2 (6 bases). The sequencing input was PBMCs. Here the CDR3 DNA reads TGTGCCAGCAGTGCCCCGGTGTGGCCGAGCGGGGAGCAGTACTTC. Encoded protein: CASSAPVWPSGEQYF.